The 6 T cell receptor beta chains below come from one sample, sequenced in a study of Graves' ophthalmopathy and Graves' hyperthyroidism. TCR beta CDR3 regions were amplified from RNA transcripts. A first-round RT-PCR used HTBI primers, followed by a second-round multiplex PCR. TCRdb used MiXCR to reprocess the multiplex PCR reads, holding one entry per CDR3 protein. The table records just over 400,000 distinct CDR3 sequences, about 21% of them present only once. Material for sequencing was peripheral blood. The receptors here all came from a woman aged 18-29 years with stable Graves' hyperthyroidism.

This clonotype was picked up a small number of times. Given the absence of the conserved phenylalanine or tryptophan at the CDR3 end, a read error is likely. The rearrangement uses TRBV19 and TRBJ1-5; TRBD1 agrees at 11 bases. V shed 7 bases, J shed 6 bases, and the junction held 8 bases outside the gene matches. The length of the CDR3 is 15 residues. CDR1 and CDR2 (germline): LNHDA, SQIVND (reference sequence). The CDR3 DNA reads TGTGCCAGTAACCCGGGACAGGGGGGAGGTCAGCCCCAGCATTTG. It codes for CASNPGQGGGQPQHL.

Points on this clonotype: Given a much more abundant clone one base away, this may be a read error. V is TRBV20-1 and J is TRBJ1-2; D unresolved. The V gene's germline CDR1 is DFQATT and CDR2 SNEGSKA (reference sequence). The CDR3 has 16 residues. Trimming removed 3 bases at V and 0 bases at J, with 17 bases between. The CDR3 DNA is TGCAGTGCTAGTCGGACCTCGGGCACCGCTAACTATGGCTACACCTTC. Protein sequence: CSASRTSGTANYGYTF.

This sequence joins TRBV15 and TRBJ2-7; D is uncertain. The CDR3 runs 12 residues. Trimming shortened V by 3 bases and J by 5 bases, and 8 bases separated the two germline ends. In germline, CDR1 is LNHNV, CDR2 YYDKDF (reference sequence). The CDR3 sequence: CATSSQVHEQYF. The CDR3 DNA sequence: TGTGCCACCAGCAGTCAGGTCCACGAGCAGTACTTC. The variable domain in full, with the rest retrieved from reference TRBV15 and TRBJ2-7, is DAMVIQNPRYQVTQFGKPVTLSCSQTLNHNVMYWYQQKSSQAPKLLFHYYDKDFNNEADTPDNFQSRRPNTSFCFLDIRSPGLGDTAMYLCATSSQVHEQYFGPGTRLTVT.

This clonotype was seen only a few times. The chain employs TRBV20-1 and TRBJ2-4; 7 nucleotides align to TRBD2. From germline, CDR1 is DFQATT and CDR2 SNEGSKA (reference sequence). The CDR3 runs 15 residues. Unmatched junction bases numbered 6, after V lost 1 base and J lost 3 bases. The CDR3 sequence: CSARASGMGKNIQYF. Here the CDR3 DNA reads TGCAGTGCTAGAGCGAGCGGGATGGGCAAAAACATTCAGTACTTC.

In this sample, this clonotype turned up many times. This chain joins TRBV12-3 or TRBV12-4 and TRBJ2-6; D may correspond to TRBD1 or TRBD2 (5 bases each). Trimming shortened V by 6 bases and J by 0 bases, and 12 bases separated the two germline ends. This CDR3 has 16 residues. DNA of the CDR3: TGTGCCAGCAGGGGGGACCGCTACTCTGGGGCCAACGTCCTGACTTTC. It specifies CASRGDRYSGANVLTF.

In its sample, this clonotype was seen many times. This chain connects TRBV28 to TRBJ1-2; no reliable D call. Germline CDR1 MDHEN, CDR2 SYDVKM. This CDR3 spans 11 amino acids. Trimming removed 9 bases at V and 6 bases at J, with 11 bases between. CDR3 nucleotide sequence: TGTGCCAGTGGGGTTAGGGATGGCTACACCTTC. It codes for CASGVRDGYTF.